The clone carrying this T cell receptor beta chain was recorded many times. Antigen unknown. The entry originates in a study of T cell repertoires in cytomegalovirus infection. About the study: Through public TCR beta signatures, both CMV infection and matching HLA type were indicated. Regarding the study as a whole: What dominated the ex vivo response were HLA-C-restricted CMV-specific TCR beta clonotypes. Carriers of CMV plus the relevant HLA were identified by cumulative public TCR beta family frequency.

One entry per CDR3 protein results from TCRdb running MiXCR on the reads. In the table there are 200,000 to 250,000 distinct CDR3 sequences, under 8.5% of which are singletons. The germline CDR1 and CDR2 sequences are SGHTA and FQGTGA. V trimming: 5 bases; J trimming: 11 bases; junction bases outside the gene matches: 9. This CDR3 region has 13 residues. Source material: PBMCs. This clonotype originated in a human donor in good health (CMV status not recorded). Some clones in this sample may be carry-over from other donors' samples. The V call is TRBV7-3, the J call TRBJ1-1, with TRBD1 matching over 9 bases. CDR3 nucleotide sequence: TGTGCCAGCAGCGGAACACAGGGGGCTAGGGCTTTCTTT. This translates into CASSGTQGARAFF.